The T cell receptor (beta chain) under discussion was sequenced for a study of blood T cell repertoires in COVID-19. For the study at large: From T cells, B-cell-depleted T cells, or PBMCs came the material, which was cDNA or gDNA.

Germline V lookup: CDR1 MDHEN, CDR2 SYDVKM. This CDR3 comprises 15 residues. Trimming cost V 2 bases and J 4 bases; bases outside gene matches: 5. In terms of age and location, participants ranged from about 18 to 95 years and lived in about 25 US areas. TCRdb keeps only in-frame clones here, not all; method: immunoSEQ multiplex PCR. The table has approximately 300,000 clones, around 86% seen once; the top ten hold under 11%. This clone was detected once. The clonotype was recovered from a woman between 18 and 29 years old who had recovered from COVID-19. The material sequenced was PBMCs or T cells enriched from blood (not recorded which). The rearrangement links TRBV28 to TRBJ1-2; the match to TRBD1 covers 9 bases. The CDR3 loop reads CASSLNDRGTYGYTF. In nucleotides, the CDR3 is TGTGCCAGCAGTTTAAACGACAGGGGGACCTATGGCTACACCTTC.